The 24 T cell receptor beta chains reported below all come from one sample, sequenced in a study of radiotherapy plus CTLA-4 blockade in lung cancer. Method: immunoSEQ multiplex PCR; TCRdb's copy keeps in-frame clones and lacks some. The table includes around 30,000 clones, around 74% detected once. This sample comprised peripheral blood, obtained from a patient treated with radiotherapy plus ipilimumab. These receptors were obtained from a human donor with non-small cell lung cancer that progressed on radiotherapy plus ipilimumab.

The chain has TRBV28 and TRBJ2-7; 7 bases fit TRBD1. Germline-derived CDR1 and CDR2 are MDHEN and SYDVKM. Trimming removed 2 bases from V and 0 bases from J; junction bases left unmatched: 13. This CDR3 spans 18 amino acids. The CDR3 DNA follows: TGTGCCAGCAGTTTAGCTGCGGCGACAGGGATCAACTCCTACGAGCAGTACTTC. Residues: CASSLAAATGINSYEQYF.

The chain employs TRBV7-2 and TRBJ2-3; TRBD2 is a possible D gene (5 bases). Per germline, CDR1 SGHTA and CDR2 FQGNSA. The ends were cut back, 4 bases at V and 0 bases at J, with 8 bases in the middle. The CDR3 spans 14 residues. The CDR3, as DNA: TGTGCCAGCAGCTGGCCGGGAAGCACAGATACGCAGTATTTT. It is translated as CASSWPGSTDTQYF.

This rearrangement joins TRBV30 to TRBJ1-2; weak D call: TRBD1 (6 bases). This CDR3 contains 12 residues. Trimming shortened V by 4 bases and J by 8 bases, and 14 bases separated the two germline ends. The germline V gene has CDR1 GTSNPN and CDR2 SVGIG (reference sequence). The DNA for the CDR3 is TGTGCCTGGAAGGGTCAGGGGTGCGGCTACACCTTC. Its protein is CAWKGQGCGYTF.

This rearrangement joins TRBV5-6 to TRBJ1-2; possibly TRBD1 for D (6 bases). Trimming took off 0 bases at V and 8 bases at J, with 11 bases between the two ends. CDR1 and CDR2 (germline): SGHDT, YYEEEE. The CDR3 runs to 13 residues. The CDR3 region has the DNA TGTGCCAGCAGCTTGGGGGCAGGGGACGGCTACACCTTC. The encoded protein is CASSLGAGDGYTF.

This chain joins TRBV7-9 and TRBJ2-1; TRBD2 agrees at 11 bases. The germline V gene encodes CDR1 SEHNR and CDR2 FQNEAQ (reference sequence). The CDR3 contains 17 residues. Germline trimming cut 1 base from V and 8 bases from J; bases unmatched to any gene: 10. CDR3 sequence: CASSLGLGSGGDHEQFF. The CDR3 coding sequence is TGTGCCAGCAGCTTAGGCCTAGGTAGCGGGGGGGATCATGAGCAGTTCTTC.

V and J are TRBV18 and TRBJ2-3, with D perhaps TRBD1 or TRBD2 (6 bases each). Between the trimmed V and J ends, which lost 2 bases and 4 bases, there was a span of 16 bases. CDR1 is KGHSH and CDR2 is LQKENI in the germline V gene. The CDR3 has 16 amino acids. The CDR3 DNA sequence: TGTGCCAGCTCACCAAATCGAGGGGGAGGCCCAGATACGCAGTATTTT. Translating it yields CASSPNRGGGPDTQYF. The full variable domain, rest sourced from reference TRBV18 and TRBJ2-3, is NAGVMQNPRHLVRRRGQEARLRCSPMKGHSHVYWYRQLPEEGLKFMVYLQKENIIDESGMPKERFSAEFPKEGPSILRIQQVVRGDSAAYFCASSPNRGGGPDTQYFGPGTRLTVL.

The chain combines TRBV18 with TRBJ2-5; 7 bases line up with TRBD2. Germline lookup yields CDR1 KGHSH and CDR2 LQKENI. The V gene end was trimmed by 2 bases and the J gene end by 4 bases; junction bases not matched to a gene: 4. The CDR3 sequence is 14 residues long. The CDR3 spells CASSPWPGGETQYF. CDR3 coding DNA: TGTGCCAGCTCACCATGGCCGGGAGGAGAGACCCAGTACTTC.

This clone was seen a handful of times. The rearrangement uses TRBV7-9 and TRBJ1-5; D not certain. The V and J ends lost 5 bases and 3 bases respectively, with 14 bases between them. Per the germline V gene, CDR1 is SEHNR and CDR2 is FQNEAQ (reference sequence). The length of the CDR3 is 15 residues. CDR3 residues: CASSPRAGNNQPQHF. The CDR3 DNA reads TGTGCCAGCAGCCCCCGAGCAGGAAACAATCAGCCCCAGCATTTT.

The gene calls are TRBV21-1 and TRBJ2-6; the table's D call TRBD1 went unverified against the DNA. TRBV21-1 corresponds to a pseudogene. The CDR3 contains 17 residues. The DNA of the CDR3 is TGTGCCAGCAGCGATGACAGGAGGTCGAGTGGGGCCAACGTCCTGACTTTC. As protein: CASSDDRRSSGANVLTF.

The CDR3 DNA reads as TGTGCCAGCAGCTTAACAGGGGGCGACAAGACCCAGTACTTC. This translates into CASSLTGGDKTQYF. The chain joins TRBV7-2 to TRBJ2-5; 9 nucleotides line up with TRBD1. Germline CDR1 and CDR2: SGHTA and FQGNSA. The V segment lost 2 bases and the J segment 6 bases; nucleotides outside the gene matches: 4. The CDR3 has 14 amino acids.

This clone was detected a few times. The J gene is TRBJ2-7, the V gene TRBV10-1; D possibly corresponds to TRBD2 (6 bases). V lost 3 bases and J lost 7, with 13 bases in between. Germline CDR1 WNHNN, CDR2 SYGVQD (reference sequence). There are 13 residues in the CDR3. The CDR3 DNA follows: TGCGCCAGCAGTGATTCGGGTGCGGGGGAGCAGTACTTC. This encodes CASSDSGAGEQYF.

This clone has more than one count but fewer than ten. This chain links TRBV7-9 with TRBJ1-4; a weak D match, TRBD1 (6 bases). The CDR3 runs 13 residues. The V gene's germline CDR1 is SEHNR and CDR2 FQNEAQ (reference sequence). Trimming shortened V by 3 bases and J by 5 bases, and 7 bases separated the two germline ends. CDR3 sequence reads: CASSLDSNEKLFF. The CDR3 DNA sequence: TGTGCCAGCAGCTTGGACAGCAATGAAAAACTGTTTTTT.

V is TRBV11-2 and J is TRBJ1-1; perhaps TRBD1 as D (5 bases). Trimming pared 4 bases from V and 1 base from J, leaving 25 bases between. CDR3 length: 19 residues. CDR1 and CDR2 from the germline V gene are SGHAT and FQNNGV. CDR3 loop: CASSSYLLYPGPSNTEAFF. CDR3 nucleotide sequence: TGTGCCAGCAGCTCCTATCTCCTTTATCCGGGGCCCTCGAACACTGAAGCTTTCTTT.

In its sample, this clone was seen once. The chain uses TRBV5-1 and TRBJ1-6; tentatively, D is TRBD1 (5 bases). V was shortened by 4 bases and J by 8 bases, with 16 bases between the two germline ends. CDR1 is SGHRS and CDR2 is YFSETQ in the germline V gene. The CDR3 runs to 15 residues. As DNA, the CDR3 is TGCGCCAGCAGCCTGGCAGGGTTCCGGTATTCACCCCTCCACTTT. Residues: CASSLAGFRYSPLHF.

This clone came up once. V is TRBV7-3 and J is TRBJ2-1; D remains unclear. The CDR3 loop spans 12 amino acids. Deletions cut 5 bases from V and 8 bases from J, with 10 bases between. Germline CDR1 reads SGHTA; CDR2 reads FQGTGA. In nucleotides, the CDR3 is TGTGCCAGCAGCCCCCATGGAGATGAGCAGTTCTTC. Translated: CASSPHGDEQFF.

The chain uses TRBV7-2 and TRBJ2-5; the match to TRBD2 covers 8 bases. The V gene's germline CDR1 is SGHTA and CDR2 FQGNSA. The CDR3 covers 13 residues. The ends lost 5 bases at V and 3 bases at J; junction bases unmatched: 2. Written as DNA, the CDR3 is TGTGCCAGCAGCCCGGGACTAGAAGAGACCCAGTACTTC. Residues: CASSPGLEETQYF.

V and J are TRBV5-4 and TRBJ2-7; no definite D call. CDR3 length equals 13 residues. The V gene lost 2 bases and the J gene lost 0 bases, with 6 bases spanning the gap. Looked up from germline, CDR1 is SGHNT and CDR2 is YYREEE (reference sequence). The CDR3 spells CASSFPYSYEQYF. CDR3 coding DNA: TGTGCCAGCAGCTTCCCCTACTCCTACGAGCAGTACTTC.

V usage is TRBV27 and J usage is TRBJ2-5, with 8 positions matching TRBD2. Germline V gene data show CDR1 as MNHEY and CDR2 as SMNVEV (reference sequence). V lost 3 bases, J lost 4 bases, and 1 base stayed unmatched. The CDR3 spans 13 residues. CDR3 in DNA: TGTGCCAGCAGTTTCCGGGGGGGAGAGACCCAGTACTTC. It yields the protein CASSFRGGETQYF.

This rearrangement joins TRBV6-5 to TRBJ2-1, with D unclear. This CDR3 comprises 12 residues. Between the trimmed V and J ends, which lost 2 bases and 10 bases, there was a span of 9 bases. Germline V CDR1 and CDR2: MNHEY, SVGAGI. CDR3 residues: CASSYLGGEQFF. CDR3 DNA sequence: TGTGCCAGCAGTTACCTAGGCGGCGAGCAGTTCTTC.

The V and J genes are TRBV5-1 and TRBJ1-2, with TRBD1 matching over 7 bases. Trimming cost V 4 bases and J 4 bases; bases outside gene matches: 7. Germline CDR1 reads SGHRS; CDR2 reads YFSETQ. The CDR3 has 14 amino acids. CDR3 DNA: TGCGCCAGCAGCCCGTGGGGGGACAGCTATGGCTACACCTTC. Encoded protein: CASSPWGDSYGYTF.

This rearrangement joins TRBV21-1 to TRBJ2-1. TRBV21-1 is a known pseudogene. There are 16 residues in the CDR3. CDR3 sequence (DNA): TGTGCCAGCAGCAAAGTGGGACCAGGCCTACCTCGGGAGCAGTTCTTC. Amino acids: CASSKVGPGLPREQFF.

The V and J genes are TRBV15 and TRBJ2-5; D call uncertain. Germline lookup yields CDR1 LNHNV and CDR2 YYDKDF (reference sequence). V dropped 0 bases and J dropped 5 bases, with 10 bases sitting between them. The length of the CDR3 is 14 residues. This CDR3 is CATSRDGDLETQYF. The CDR3, as DNA: TGTGCCACCAGCAGAGATGGAGACTTGGAGACCCAGTACTTC.

The chain carries TRBV5-1 and TRBJ2-1; 9 bases match TRBD1. The V segment lost 4 bases and the J segment 7 bases; nucleotides outside the gene matches: 9. Per the germline V gene, CDR1 is SGHRS and CDR2 is YFSETQ. The CDR3 runs 15 residues. CDR3 region: CASSPNRGRSNEQFF. The CDR3 DNA is TGCGCCAGCAGCCCAAACAGGGGGCGCTCAAATGAGCAGTTCTTC.

The chain employs TRBV5-1 and TRBJ2-5; D is uncertain. Trimming cost V 5 bases and J 2 bases, with 7 bases left between them. CDR3 length: 12 residues. Germline V gives CDR1 SGHRS, CDR2 YFSETQ. The CDR3 spells CASRLEQETQYF. DNA of the CDR3: TGCGCCAGCAGGTTAGAGCAAGAGACCCAGTACTTC.